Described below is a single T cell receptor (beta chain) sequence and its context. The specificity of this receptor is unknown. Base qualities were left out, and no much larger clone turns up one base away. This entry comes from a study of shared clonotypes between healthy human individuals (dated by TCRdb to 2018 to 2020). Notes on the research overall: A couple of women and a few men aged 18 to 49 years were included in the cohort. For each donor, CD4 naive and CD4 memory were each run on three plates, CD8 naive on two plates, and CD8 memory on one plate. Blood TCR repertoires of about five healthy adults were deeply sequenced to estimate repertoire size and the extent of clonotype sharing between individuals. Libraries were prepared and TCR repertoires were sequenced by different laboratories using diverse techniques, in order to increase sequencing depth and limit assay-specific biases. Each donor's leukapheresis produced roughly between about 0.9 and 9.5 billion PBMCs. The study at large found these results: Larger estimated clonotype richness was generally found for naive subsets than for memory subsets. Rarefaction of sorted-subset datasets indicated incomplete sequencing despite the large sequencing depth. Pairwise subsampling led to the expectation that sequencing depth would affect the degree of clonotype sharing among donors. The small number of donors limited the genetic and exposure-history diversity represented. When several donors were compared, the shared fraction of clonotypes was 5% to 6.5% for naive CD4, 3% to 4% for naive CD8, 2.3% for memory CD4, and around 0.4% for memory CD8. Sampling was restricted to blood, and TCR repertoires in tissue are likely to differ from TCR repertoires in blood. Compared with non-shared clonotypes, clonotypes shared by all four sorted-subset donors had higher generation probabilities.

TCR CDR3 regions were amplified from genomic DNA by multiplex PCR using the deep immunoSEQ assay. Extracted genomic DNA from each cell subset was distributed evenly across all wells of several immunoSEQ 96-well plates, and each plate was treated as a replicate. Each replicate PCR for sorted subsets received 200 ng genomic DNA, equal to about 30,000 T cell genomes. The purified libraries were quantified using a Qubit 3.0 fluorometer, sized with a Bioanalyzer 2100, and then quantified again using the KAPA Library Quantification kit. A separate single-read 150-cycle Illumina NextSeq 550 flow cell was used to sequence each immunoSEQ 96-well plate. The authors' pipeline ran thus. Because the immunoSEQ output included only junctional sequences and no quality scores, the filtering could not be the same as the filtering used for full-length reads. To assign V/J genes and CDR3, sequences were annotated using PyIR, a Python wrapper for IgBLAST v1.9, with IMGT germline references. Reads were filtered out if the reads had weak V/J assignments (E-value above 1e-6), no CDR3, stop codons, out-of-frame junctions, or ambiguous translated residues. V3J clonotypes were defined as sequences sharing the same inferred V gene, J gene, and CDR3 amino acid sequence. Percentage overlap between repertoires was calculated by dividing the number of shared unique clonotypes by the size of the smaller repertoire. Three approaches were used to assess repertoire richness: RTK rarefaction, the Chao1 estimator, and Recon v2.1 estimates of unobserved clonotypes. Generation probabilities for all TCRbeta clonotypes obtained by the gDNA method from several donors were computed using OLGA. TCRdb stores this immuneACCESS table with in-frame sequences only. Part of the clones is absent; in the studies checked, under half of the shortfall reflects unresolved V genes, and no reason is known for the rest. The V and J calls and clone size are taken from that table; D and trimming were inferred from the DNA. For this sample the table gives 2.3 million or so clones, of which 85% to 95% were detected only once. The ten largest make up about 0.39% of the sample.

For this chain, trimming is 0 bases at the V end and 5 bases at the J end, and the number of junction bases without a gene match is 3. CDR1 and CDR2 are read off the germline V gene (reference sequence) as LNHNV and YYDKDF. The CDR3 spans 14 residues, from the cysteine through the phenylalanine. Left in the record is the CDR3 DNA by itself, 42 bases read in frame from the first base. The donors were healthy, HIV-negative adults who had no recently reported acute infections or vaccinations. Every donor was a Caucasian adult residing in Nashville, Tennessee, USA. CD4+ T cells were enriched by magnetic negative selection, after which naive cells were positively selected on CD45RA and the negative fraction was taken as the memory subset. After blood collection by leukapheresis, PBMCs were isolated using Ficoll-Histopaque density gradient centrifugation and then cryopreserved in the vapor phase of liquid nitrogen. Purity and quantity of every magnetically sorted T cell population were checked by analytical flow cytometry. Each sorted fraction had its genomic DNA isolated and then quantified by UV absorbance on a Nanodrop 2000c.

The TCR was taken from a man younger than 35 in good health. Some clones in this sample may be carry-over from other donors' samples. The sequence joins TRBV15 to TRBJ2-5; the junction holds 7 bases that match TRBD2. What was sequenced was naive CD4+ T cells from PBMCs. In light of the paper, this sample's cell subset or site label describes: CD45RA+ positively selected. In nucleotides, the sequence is TGTGCCACCAGCAGAGAGGGGGGGTCGGAGACCCAGTACTTC. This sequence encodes CATSREGGSETQYF.